The 21 T cell receptor beta chains below were found in one sample sequenced in a study of blood T cell repertoires in COVID-19. Generated by immunoSEQ multiplex PCR, the TCRdb table keeps only in-frame clones and is missing some. The sample contains about 260,000 clones, 70% to 90% of which appear only once. The sample comprised PBMCs or T cells enriched from blood (not recorded which). All receptors come from a man aged 50 or older who had been exposed to COVID-19.

This clone was found once. The chain is built from TRBV5-6 and TRBJ1-3; no definite D call. The CDR3 runs 14 residues. CDR1 is SGHDT, CDR2 YYEEEE, per germline. V was trimmed by 0 bases and J by 0 bases, leaving 4 bases between them. In DNA form, the CDR3 reads TGTGCCAGCAGCTTGGGAGGCTCTGGAAACACCATATATTTT. It specifies CASSLGGSGNTIYF.

The chain is built from TRBV27 and TRBJ1-1, with a tentative D call TRBD1 (6 bases). In germline, CDR1 is MNHEY, CDR2 SMNVEV (reference sequence). The CDR3 runs to 14 residues. V was clipped by 6 bases and J by 0 bases, with 11 bases between them. CDR3 in amino acids: CASSPTGLNTEAFF. Here the CDR3 DNA reads TGTGCCAGCAGCCCCACAGGGTTGAACACTGAAGCTTTCTTT.

The chain couples TRBV28 to TRBJ2-7, with a possible D match to TRBD1 (5 bases). Trimming left V 0 bases short and J 4 bases short, with 13 bases between. The germline V gene encodes CDR1 MDHEN and CDR2 SYDVKM. This CDR3 is 15 amino acids long. Written as DNA, the CDR3 is TGTGCCAGCAGTTTATGGGACACCCACCTTTACGAGCAGTACGTC. Its translation: CASSLWDTHLYEQYV.

The chain has TRBV28 and TRBJ2-3, with D possibly matching TRBD1 (6 bases). This CDR3 is 17 amino acids long. The germline V gene has CDR1 MDHEN and CDR2 SYDVKM. Trimming took off 4 bases at V and 1 base at J, with 18 bases between the two ends. The CDR3 coding sequence is TGTGCCAGCAGTTGGGGGCTTCCCGAGGATGGCACAGATACGCAGTATTTT. It codes for CASSWGLPEDGTDTQYF.

The J gene is TRBJ1-2, the V gene TRBV5-6; no reliable D call. CDR1 and CDR2 (germline): SGHDT, YYEEEE. V was shortened by 0 bases and J by 8 bases, with 8 bases between the two germline ends. The CDR3 contains 12 residues. The CDR3: CASSLAREGYTF. The CDR3 bases are TGTGCCAGCAGCTTGGCACGGGAAGGCTACACCTTC.

V usage is TRBV10-2 and J usage is TRBJ1-3; no firm D call. The CDR3 covers 13 residues. The V and J ends lost 5 bases and 0 bases respectively, with 5 bases between them. Germline V CDR1 and CDR2: WSHSY, SAAADI. The CDR3 DNA is TGCGCCAGCAGTTCCGTCTCTGGAAACACCATATATTTT. This sequence encodes CASSSVSGNTIYF.

The sample holds a few counts of this clone. The gene calls are TRBV2 and TRBJ2-6, with D possibly TRBD1 on 6 matching bases. This CDR3 has 13 residues. CDR1 is SNHLY and CDR2 is FYNNEI in the germline V gene. The V gene lost 10 bases and the J gene lost 4 bases, with 11 bases spanning the gap. The CDR3 spells CATQGNGANVLTF. CDR3 coding DNA: TGTGCCACCCAGGGGAACGGGGCCAACGTCCTGACTTTC.

This clone was recorded only once. V is TRBV25-1 and J is TRBJ2-1; TRBD2 agrees at 11 bases. V dropped 6 bases and J dropped 6; count of bases not matched to a gene: 13. The CDR3 sequence is 17 residues long. From germline, CDR1 is MGHDK and CDR2 SYGVNS. The CDR3: CASSLRLAGRLGNEQFF. Written as DNA, the CDR3 is TGTGCCAGCAGCCTCCGACTAGCGGGAAGGTTGGGCAATGAGCAGTTCTTC.

The V gene is TRBV29-1, the J gene TRBJ1-2; D remains ambiguous. The CDR3 runs to 12 residues. Trimming shortened V by 2 bases and J by 7 bases, and 11 bases separated the two germline ends. In germline, CDR1 is SQVTM, CDR2 ANQGSEA. The CDR3 protein is CSVEMNLRGYTF. As DNA, the CDR3 is TGCAGCGTTGAAATGAATTTGCGTGGCTACACCTTC. The full variable domain, rest sourced from reference TRBV29-1 and TRBJ1-2, is SAVISQKPSRDICQRGTSLTIQCQVDSQVTMMFWYRQQPGQSLTLIATANQGSEATYESGFVIDKFPISRPNLTFSTLTVSNMSPEDSSIYLCSVEMNLRGYTFGSGTRLTVV.

This chain uses TRBV7-6 with TRBJ1-3, with D hard to call. CDR3 length: 15 residues. Trimming took 5 bases from V and 2 from J, leaving 13 bases between them. In germline, CDR1 is SGHVS, CDR2 FNYEAQ. The CDR3 protein is CASSPVRSTGNTIYF. DNA of the CDR3: TGTGCCAGCAGCCCGGTACGGTCGACTGGAAACACCATATATTTT.

The rearrangement uses TRBV28 and TRBJ1-1; 11 nucleotides match TRBD1. CDR3 length: 15 residues. V was pared by 5 bases and J by 5 bases, with 7 bases of the junction left unmatched. Germline lookup yields CDR1 MDHEN and CDR2 SYDVKM. The CDR3 DNA sequence: TGTGCCAGCAGTACTCCGGACAGGGGGCGAACTGAAGCTTTCTTT. It codes for CASSTPDRGRTEAFF.

The count of this clone is one. V is TRBV30 and J is TRBJ1-5; the D gene is possibly TRBD1 (6 bases). The CDR3 has 15 residues. The ends were cut back, 3 bases at V and 4 bases at J, with 16 bases in the middle. Germline CDR1 is GTSNPN and CDR2 is SVGIG (reference sequence). The chain's CDR3 is CAWSPTGDLNQPQHF. CDR3 DNA: TGTGCCTGGAGCCCGACAGGTGATCTAAATCAGCCCCAGCATTTT.

The rearrangement uses TRBV9 and TRBJ1-2, with D maybe TRBD1 (6 bases). V was cut by 0 bases and J by 4 bases, with 13 bases left in between. The V gene's germline CDR1 is SGDLS and CDR2 YYNGEE. The length of the CDR3 is 15 residues. CDR3 region: CASSVAGGGSYGYTF. CDR3 bases: TGTGCCAGCAGCGTAGCCGGGGGCGGGAGCTATGGCTACACCTTC.

This chain connects TRBV27 to TRBJ2-1, with 8 positions matching TRBD1. This CDR3 region has 14 residues. The germline CDR1 and CDR2 sequences are MNHEY and SMNVEV (reference sequence). Trimming cost V 8 bases and J 4 bases; bases outside gene matches: 7. The CDR3 here is CASGNRGAYNEQFF. CDR3 DNA sequence: TGTGCCAGCGGAAACAGGGGGGCTTACAATGAGCAGTTCTTC.

This chain connects TRBV21-1 to TRBJ1-5; the table's D call of TRBD1 was not tested on the DNA. TRBV21-1 is described as a pseudogene. This CDR3 spans 15 amino acids. This CDR3 reads CASSKRQFPNQPQHF. Here the CDR3 DNA reads TGTGCCAGCAGTAAACGACAGTTTCCCAATCAGCCCCAGCATTTT.

This clone was seen a few times. This chain uses TRBV5-6 with TRBJ1-5, with 7 nucleotides matching TRBD1. CDR3 length: 14 residues. CDR1 is SGHDT and CDR2 is YYEEEE in the germline V gene. V lost 4 bases to trimming and J lost 4 bases; unmatched junction nucleotides: 5. The CDR3 DNA reads as TGTGCCAGCAGCCGAGGGACAGTTAATCAGCCCCAGCATTTT. Its protein is CASSRGTVNQPQHF. The full variable domain, its missing parts supplied by reference TRBV5-6 and TRBJ1-5, is DAGVTQSPTHLIKTRGQQVTLRCSPKSGHDTVSWYQQALGQGPQFIFQYYEEEERQRGNFPDRFSGHQFPNYSSELNVNALLLGDSALYLCASSRGTVNQPQHFGDGTRLSIL.

This rearrangement joins TRBV9 to TRBJ1-3; D uncertain. V was shortened by 4 bases and J by 1 base, with 6 bases between the two germline ends. Germline-derived CDR1 and CDR2 are SGDLS and YYNGEE. This CDR3 region has 13 residues. The CDR3, as DNA: TGTGCCAGCAGCCCTTCTTCTGGAAACACCATATATTTT. It translates to CASSPSSGNTIYF. The entire variable domain, with the rest obtained from reference TRBV9 and TRBJ1-3, is as follows: DSGVTQTPKHLITATGQRVTLRCSPRSGDLSVYWYQQSLDQGLQFLIQYYNGEERAKGNILERFSAQQFPDLHSELNLSSLELGDSALYFCASSPSSGNTIYFGEGSWLTVV.

Here the CDR3 DNA reads TGTGCCATCAGTGAGTCGGCAGTCGGGAGTGGAGGCACTGAAGCTTTCTTT. Its protein product is CAISESAVGSGGTEAFF. The chain couples TRBV10-3 to TRBJ1-1; D unclear. The CDR3 covers 17 residues. Trimming pared 0 bases from V and 4 bases from J, leaving 18 bases between. CDR1 ENHRY and CDR2 SYGVKD come from the germline V gene.

The chain carries TRBV2 and TRBJ2-1, with TRBD2 identical over 10 bases. V dropped 5 bases and J dropped 4; count of bases not matched to a gene: 5. Per the germline V gene, CDR1 is SNHLY and CDR2 is FYNNEI. CDR3 length: 15 amino acids. The CDR3 protein is CASSQGTSAYNEQFF. The CDR3 bases are TGTGCCAGCAGTCAAGGGACTAGCGCATACAATGAGCAGTTCTTC.

This chain joins TRBV5-8 and TRBJ2-1; possible D gene TRBD2, 5 bases. Per the germline V gene, CDR1 is SGHTS and CDR2 is YDEGEE. Trimming pared 4 bases from V and 0 bases from J, leaving 11 bases between. CDR3 length equals 15 residues. The CDR3 loop reads CASSPGGSSYNEQFF. CDR3 coding DNA: TGTGCCAGCAGCCCAGGAGGTAGCTCCTACAATGAGCAGTTCTTC.

CDR3: CASSDAGTSLHF. The CDR3 coding sequence is TGTGCCAGCAGTGACGCCGGGACTTCCCTCCACTTT. The V gene is TRBV6-1, the J gene TRBJ1-6, with D perhaps TRBD1 (5 bases). Trimming removed 3 bases from V and 14 bases from J, with 11 bases in between. Germline V gives CDR1 MNHNS, CDR2 SASEGT. CDR3 length: 12 residues.